The source of this T cell receptor beta chain is a study of T cell clonotyping in hematopoietic cell transplantation. Method: immunoSEQ multiplex PCR; TCRdb's copy keeps in-frame clones and lacks some. The sample holds under 30,000 clones, 92% seen once. Study-wide results and caveats: After transplant, recipient diversity fell while pathologically expanded clonotypes grew through day 180. Few recipient clonotypes overlapped donors; over 95% were de novo at given depth. Cells were unsorted, so CD4 and CD8 contributions were not separated.

With V trimmed by 0 bases and J by 1 base, 2 bases remained unmatched. The CDR3 runs 17 residues. Germline assignment: CDR1 SGHRS and CDR2 YFSETQ. Recipient blood drawn about 28 days pretransplant and days 30, 100, 180 after. As to this clone: Its specificity is unknown.

This receptor was identified in a female patient aged 45-60 years who had an allogeneic stem cell transplant from a related donor, so the T cells may come from the graft donor. Some clones in this sample may be carry-over from other donors' samples. The V and J genes are TRBV5-1 and TRBJ2-3, with 13 bases fitting TRBD2. The sample was PBMCs, taken 100 days after allogeneic stem cell transplant. The CDR3 region has the DNA TGCGCCAGCAGCTTGGGGGGGACTAGCGGGGGCACAGATACGCAGTATTTT. Translation gives CASSLGGTSGGTDTQYF.